Described below is a single TCR beta chain sequence and its context. The source of the sample is a study of T-cell memory formation after mild COVID-19. Looking at the study overall: Each donor largely had its own TCR clusters.

TCRdb fed the 5' RACE reads into MiXCR, producing one record per CDR3 protein. In the table there are about 190,000 distinct CDR3 sequences, under 12% of which are singletons. Trimming pared 6 bases from V and 18 bases from J, leaving 18 bases between. The CDR3 totals 12 residues. Germline assignment: CDR1 SNHLY and CDR2 FYNNEI. This TCR was sampled from a man aged 18 to 30 who had mild COVID-19 (a few samples of this study predate the infection). Cell type and time point are not known. The chain uses TRBV2 and TRBJ1-6; D is uncertain. Sequenced input: PBMCs or a T cell subset sorted from them (not recorded which). The CDR3 loop reads CASRSDATLPHF. CDR3 coding DNA: TGTGCCAGCAGGTCGGATGCCACCCTTCCCCACTTT.